Below, 16 T cell receptor beta chains from the same sample are listed, as sequenced in a study of graft-versus-host responses after intestinal transplantation. What these receptors recognize is not known. Some clones are missing from TCRdb's copy, which holds only in-frame ones; the method was immunoSEQ multiplex PCR. The sample comprises 70,000 to 95,000 clones, around 93% of which are singletons, and around 1.1% rests with the top ten. Specimen: unstimulated CD8+ T cells sorted from spleen or lymph node cells, collected before transplant. These receptors all stem from a human donor who was the organ donor for an intestinal transplant.

This chain uses TRBV5-1 with TRBJ2-1; TRBD2 agrees at 11 bases. J was trimmed by 5 bases and V by 6 bases; bases with no gene match: 13. Per germline, CDR1 SGHRS and CDR2 YFSETQ. There are 17 residues in the CDR3. DNA for the CDR3: TGCGCCAGCACGGGGAGGGGTCGACTAGCGGGAAACAATGAGCAGTTCTTC. Translating gives CASTGRGRLAGNNEQFF. Filled out from reference TRBV5-1 and TRBJ2-1, the complete variable domain reads KAGVTQTPRYLIKTRGQQVTLSCSPISGHRSVSWYQQTPGQGLQFLFEYFSETQRNKGNFPGRFSGRQFSNSRSEMNVSTLELGDSALYLCASTGRGRLAGNNEQFFGPGTRLTVL.

V gene TRBV28 combines with J gene TRBJ2-5; TRBD1 matches 9 bases. Trimming cost V 2 bases and J 4 bases; bases outside gene matches: 8. Germline V lookup: CDR1 MDHEN, CDR2 SYDVKM. CDR3 size: 16 residues. Here the CDR3 reads CASSLLRTGVGETQYF. The CDR3 DNA sequence: TGTGCCAGCAGTTTACTCAGGACAGGGGTCGGAGAGACCCAGTACTTC.

This chain joins TRBV18 and TRBJ2-1, with D possibly matching TRBD2 (5 bases). Deletions cut 6 bases from V and 6 bases from J, with 24 bases between. The CDR3 runs 17 residues. Germline CDR1 and CDR2: KGHSH and LQKENI. This CDR3 reads CASSFLASWVGSNEQFF. The DNA of the CDR3 is TGTGCCAGCTCCTTCCTCGCCTCTTGGGTTGGGAGCAATGAGCAGTTCTTC.

CDR3 nucleotide sequence: TGTGCCAGCAGCCCACGGACTAGCGGGAGAACCTACGAGCAGTACTTC. The encoded protein is CASSPRTSGRTYEQYF. The chain joins TRBV7-9 to TRBJ2-7; 13 nucleotides agree with TRBD2. CDR3 size: 16 residues. J lost 2 bases, V lost 5 bases, and 6 bases had no gene match. Looked up from germline, CDR1 is SEHNR and CDR2 is FQNEAQ (reference sequence).

V usage is TRBV19 and J usage is TRBJ2-2; 8 bases agree with TRBD2. The CDR3 contains 15 residues. Germline CDR1 is LNHDA and CDR2 is SQIVND (reference sequence). Trimming cost V 5 bases and J 4 bases; bases outside gene matches: 6. The CDR3 loop reads CASSFSGRSTGELFF. DNA of the CDR3: TGTGCCAGTAGTTTCAGCGGGAGATCCACCGGGGAGCTGTTTTTT.

This chain joins TRBV6-4 and TRBJ2-5; D may be TRBD2 (6 bases). V was trimmed by 10 bases and J by 5 bases, leaving 23 bases between them. Germline CDR1 and CDR2: MRHNA and SNTAGT. The CDR3 spans 15 residues. CDR3 sequence reads: CATRRTEGSWETQYF. CDR3 DNA sequence: TGTGCCACCCGAAGGACGGAGGGTTCCTGGGAGACCCAGTACTTC.

The J gene is TRBJ2-7, the V gene TRBV5-6; possible D gene TRBD2, 6 bases. The germline V gene encodes CDR1 SGHDT and CDR2 YYEEEE. The V and J ends lost 3 bases and 5 bases respectively, with 21 bases between them. CDR3 size: 16 residues. The DNA of the CDR3 is TGTGCCAGCAGCTCATCAGTAGGGATAGCGGTTGACGAGCAGTACTTC. Its protein is CASSSSVGIAVDEQYF.

V gene TRBV15 combines with J gene TRBJ2-7; D is uncertain. Between the trimmed V and J ends, which lost 0 bases and 0 bases, there was a span of 15 bases. There are 17 residues in the CDR3. CDR1 is LNHNV, CDR2 YYDKDF, per germline (reference sequence). The CDR3, as DNA: TGTGCCACCAGCAGAGATCGGATCTTGGGCAGCTCCTACGAGCAGTACTTC. Its translation: CATSRDRILGSSYEQYF.

The chain employs TRBV27 and TRBJ1-5; D not resolved. The CDR3 has 14 amino acids. In germline, CDR1 is MNHEY, CDR2 SMNVEV (reference sequence). V was trimmed by 3 bases and J by 1 base, leaving 7 bases between them. The chain's CDR3 is CASSFDSSNQPQHF. The CDR3 nucleotides are TGTGCCAGCAGTTTTGATAGCAGCAATCAGCCCCAGCATTTT.

The gene calls are TRBV7-9 and TRBJ2-7, with 7 bases fitting TRBD2. Germline CDR1 is SEHNR and CDR2 is FQNEAQ (reference sequence). CDR3 length: 17 amino acids. The trim removed 1 base at V and 2 bases at J, leaving 11 bases unmatched. CDR3 amino acids: CASSLEARGEGPYEQYF. The DNA for the CDR3 is TGTGCCAGCAGCTTAGAAGCTCGGGGGGAAGGTCCCTACGAGCAGTACTTC.

The chain joins TRBV28 to TRBJ1-1, with D hard to call. This CDR3 spans 13 amino acids. Per germline, CDR1 MDHEN and CDR2 SYDVKM. Trimming took 4 bases from V and 2 from J, leaving 8 bases between them. The CDR3 region is CASSYEGNTEAFF. The CDR3 DNA sequence: TGTGCCAGCAGTTACGAGGGCAACACTGAAGCTTTCTTT. The entire variable domain, with the rest obtained from reference TRBV28 and TRBJ1-1, is as follows: DVKVTQSSRYLVKRTGEKVFLECVQDMDHENMFWYRQDPGLGLRLIYFSYDVKMKEKGDIPEGYSVSREKKERFSLILESASTNQTSMYLCASSYEGNTEAFFGQGTRLTVV.

The chain joins TRBV21-1 to TRBJ2-1; the table's D gene call, TRBD2, was not cross checked with the DNA. TRBV21-1 is a pseudogene locus. This CDR3 has 17 residues. CDR3 nucleotides: TGTGCCAGCAGCAATGGGGCGTCGCGGGAAGCCTACAATGAGCAGTTCTTC. Protein: CASSNGASREAYNEQFF.

The chain joins TRBV7-6 to TRBJ2-7; D gene uncertain. The CDR3 runs to 12 residues. Trimming pared 5 bases from V and 2 bases from J, leaving 7 bases between. Germline CDR1 reads SGHVS; CDR2 reads FNYEAQ. The CDR3 reads CASSTSPYEQYF. DNA of the CDR3: TGTGCCAGCAGCACAAGTCCCTACGAGCAGTACTTC.

V usage is TRBV9 and J usage is TRBJ2-3; D remains ambiguous. This CDR3 is built from 14 residues. V was cut by 0 bases and J by 6 bases, with 11 bases left in between. Germline V lookup: CDR1 SGDLS, CDR2 YYNGEE. The CDR3 is CASSVDVTQDTQYF. The CDR3 region has the DNA TGTGCCAGCAGCGTAGACGTCACACAGGATACGCAGTATTTT. Together with reference TRBV9 and TRBJ2-3, the CDR3 gives the full variable domain: DSGVTQTPKHLITATGQRVTLRCSPRSGDLSVYWYQQSLDQGLQFLIQYYNGEERAKGNILERFSAQQFPDLHSELNLSSLELGDSALYFCASSVDVTQDTQYFGPGTRLTVL.

The rearrangement joins TRBV4-2 to TRBJ2-3; D gene uncertain. Germline CDR1 and CDR2: LGHNA and YNFKEQ. The V end was cut by 1 base, the J end by 6 bases, with 11 bases between. This CDR3 is built from 14 residues. The CDR3 DNA sequence: TGTGCCAGCAGCCAAGGCACCCTCGCGGATACGCAGTATTTT. Translating gives CASSQGTLADTQYF.

The V call is TRBV29-1, the J call TRBJ2-7, with TRBD1 matching 9 bases. The length of the CDR3 is 14 residues. V lost 0 bases and J lost 7; bases outside the gene matches: 7. The germline V gene encodes CDR1 SQVTM and CDR2 ANQGSEA. CDR3 residues: CSVEERDREQEQYF. CDR3 DNA sequence: TGCAGCGTTGAAGAAAGGGACAGGGAGCAGGAGCAGTACTTC.